The 15 T cell receptor beta chains presented below share a single source sample, sequenced in a study of T cell responses to AZD1222 COVID-19 vaccine. Sequencing was performed with immunoSEQ multiplex PCR; in TCRdb, only in-frame clones are kept and a portion is missing. The table has approximately 150,000 clones, roughly 84% seen once; the top ten hold around 5%. This material consisted of peripheral blood, taken 28 days after the second AZD1222 dose. These receptors came from an adult who received the AZD1222 COVID-19 vaccine.

The chain combines TRBV6-5 with TRBJ2-7, with 10 bases matching TRBD1. Germline V lookup: CDR1 MNHEY, CDR2 SVGAGI. Unmatched junction bases numbered 4, after V lost 6 bases and J lost 2 bases. The CDR3 contains 14 residues. In DNA, the CDR3 is TGTGCCAGCAGGGGACAGGGGCCGCCCTACGAGCAGTACTTC. Amino acid sequence: CASRGQGPPYEQYF.

V is TRBV5-4 and J is TRBJ1-1, with no clear D. This CDR3 contains 13 residues. CDR1 is SGHNT and CDR2 is YYREEE in the germline V gene (reference sequence). V was shortened by 4 bases and J by 7 bases, with 14 bases between the two germline ends. CDR3 residues: CASSTPEAGEAFF. In DNA form, the CDR3 reads TGTGCCAGCAGCACCCCGGAGGCAGGTGAAGCTTTCTTT.

The V gene is TRBV6-5, the J gene TRBJ2-7; 12 bases fit TRBD1. The germline V gene has CDR1 MNHEY and CDR2 SVGAGI. Trimming removed 2 bases from V and 3 bases from J; junction bases left unmatched: 2. This CDR3 has 15 amino acids. The DNA of the CDR3 is TGTGCCAGCAGTTACCGGGACAGGGGGCTCTACGAGCAGTACTTC. Residues: CASSYRDRGLYEQYF.

The count of this clone is one. The V call is TRBV12-3 or TRBV12-4, the J call TRBJ1-1, with 9 bases identical to TRBD1. With V trimmed by 9 bases and J by 3 bases, 5 bases remained unmatched. This CDR3 spans 13 amino acids. The chain's CDR3 is CASLDRGDTEAFF. The CDR3 bases are TGTGCCAGTCTTGACAGGGGGGACACTGAAGCTTTCTTT.

The rearrangement joins TRBV15 to TRBJ1-2; D call uncertain. Trimming left V 3 bases short and J 3 bases short, with 8 bases between. Germline lookup yields CDR1 LNHNV and CDR2 YYDKDF (reference sequence). This CDR3 region has 13 residues. DNA of the CDR3: TGTGCCACCAGCAGGGACGTATACTATGGCTACACCTTC. Its translation: CATSRDVYYGYTF.

The chain joins TRBV5-1 to TRBJ1-1; 11 bases are a match to TRBD1. After removal of 4 bases from V and 2 bases from J, the junction contained 4 bases not matched to a gene. The CDR3 sequence is 15 residues long. The germline CDR1 and CDR2 sequences are SGHRS and YFSETQ. This CDR3 reads CASSPRTGGNTEAFF. Here the CDR3 DNA reads TGCGCCAGCAGCCCGAGGACAGGGGGCAACACTGAAGCTTTCTTT.

J is TRBJ2-4 and V is TRBV28; D unresolved. CDR3 length: 15 residues. CDR1 and CDR2 (germline): MDHEN, SYDVKM. Trimming left V 11 bases short and J 2 bases short, with 19 bases between. This chain's CDR3 is CAPLPRGSSKNIQYF. The CDR3 DNA follows: TGTGCCCCCCTCCCCCGAGGAAGCTCCAAAAACATTCAGTACTTC.

The rearrangement links TRBV18 to TRBJ1-1, with 9 positions matching TRBD1. The CDR3 consists of 17 residues. The V gene's germline CDR1 is KGHSH and CDR2 LQKENI. V lost 0 bases to trimming and J lost 6 bases; unmatched junction nucleotides: 11. CDR3 in DNA: TGTGCCAGCTCACCACCCCCCGCGGGACAGGGAATTTCTGAAGCTTTCTTT. It specifies CASSPPPAGQGISEAFF.

This clone showed up just a few times. The rearrangement joins TRBV6-4 to TRBJ2-1; D call uncertain. V was trimmed by 4 bases and J by 5 bases, leaving 12 bases between them. Germline V lookup: CDR1 MRHNA, CDR2 SNTAGT. This CDR3 has 14 residues. DNA for the CDR3: TGTGCCAGCAGTGTTTTTGACGGAAACAATGAGCAGTTCTTC. It codes for CASSVFDGNNEQFF.

V usage is TRBV7-8 and J usage is TRBJ1-3; tentative D call: TRBD1 (5 bases). Germline CDR1 reads SGHVS; CDR2 reads FQNEAQ. The CDR3 is 15 amino acids. V gave up 5 bases and J gave up 0 bases, with 11 bases separating them. The CDR3 sequence: CASSAIGVSGNTIYF. The CDR3 DNA is TGTGCCAGCAGCGCAATAGGGGTCTCTGGAAACACCATATATTTT.

The V gene is TRBV7-9, the J gene TRBJ1-5; 7 nucleotides match TRBD1. V was clipped by 5 bases and J by 8 bases; unmatched bases: 18. CDR1 is SEHNR and CDR2 is FQNEAQ in the germline V gene (reference sequence). CDR3 length: 17 amino acids. CDR3 region: CASSPGQTGRIPEPQHF. In nucleotides, the CDR3 is TGTGCCAGCAGCCCGGGCCAGACAGGGAGGATTCCTGAGCCCCAGCATTTT.

The CDR3 sequence is CASRETGGVGYTF. The CDR3 DNA sequence: TGTGCCAGCAGGGAGACAGGGGGCGTTGGCTACACCTTC. The chain uses TRBV6-5 and TRBJ1-2; 10 bases agree with TRBD1. The germline CDR1 and CDR2 sequences are MNHEY and SVGAGI. The J segment lost 7 bases and the V segment lost 6 bases, leaving 5 bases of the junction unmatched. The CDR3 is made up of 13 amino acids.

The chain uses TRBV3-1 (or the pseudogene TRBV3-2) and TRBJ2-3, with 9 nucleotides matching TRBD2. The CDR3 spans 16 residues. Germline CDR1 is LGHDT and CDR2 is YNNKEL (reference sequence). V was clipped by 1 base and J by 5 bases; unmatched bases: 7. CDR3 DNA sequence: TGTGCCAGCAGCCAAGTCGATAGCGGGGGTGGAGATACGCAGTATTTT. As protein: CASSQVDSGGGDTQYF.

The chain couples TRBV19 to TRBJ1-5; unclear D gene. The germline V gene has CDR1 LNHDA and CDR2 SQIVND (reference sequence). V gave up 1 base and J gave up 0 bases, with 7 bases separating them. The CDR3 is 15 residues long. CDR3 coding DNA: TGTGCCAGTAGTATAGCCAGCTATAGCAATCAGCCCCAGCATTTT. This sequence encodes CASSIASYSNQPQHF. Full variable domain (outside the CDR3, taken from reference TRBV19 and TRBJ1-5): DGGITQSPKYLFRKEGQNVTLSCEQNLNHDAMYWYRQDPGQGLRLIYYSQIVNDFQKGDIAEGYSVSREKKESFPLTVTSAQKNPTAFYLCASSIASYSNQPQHFGDGTRLSIL.

The count of this clone is one. This chain links TRBV3-1 (or the pseudogene TRBV3-2) with TRBJ2-3, with 9 positions matching TRBD2. After removal of 0 bases from V and 2 bases from J, the junction contained 9 bases not matched to a gene. The CDR3 has 18 amino acids. Germline lookup yields CDR1 LGHDT and CDR2 YNNKEL (reference sequence). The CDR3 DNA reads as TGTGCCAGCAGCCAAGATGTAACTAGCGGGTACCACACAGATACGCAGTATTTT. Amino acids: CASSQDVTSGYHTDTQYF.